The next 22 T cell receptor beta chains were all read from a single sample in a study of blood T cell repertoires in COVID-19. TCRdb keeps only in-frame clones here, not all; method: immunoSEQ multiplex PCR. The data show about 170,000 clones, with approximately 91% seen just once and roughly 5.3% held by the top ten. The sample consisted of peripheral blood. All receptors derive from a young man with COVID-19, enrolled during active disease.

The J gene is TRBJ1-1, the V gene TRBV13; 7 bases match TRBD1. This CDR3 is 17 amino acids long. J lost 1 base, V lost 3 bases, and 11 bases had no gene match. Germline V gives CDR1 PRHDT, CDR2 FYEKMQ (reference sequence). The CDR3 is CASSLGRGVSKNTEAFF. As DNA, the CDR3 is TGTGCCAGCAGCTTGGGCAGGGGGGTATCCAAGAACACTGAAGCTTTCTTT.

Written as DNA, the CDR3 is TGTGCCAGCAGTCCTAGCGGTTCCACAGATACGCAGTATTTT. Protein: CASSPSGSTDTQYF. The V gene is TRBV9, the J gene TRBJ2-3; 7 nucleotides line up with TRBD2. Germline CDR1 and CDR2: SGDLS and YYNGEE. Trimming cost V 5 bases and J 2 bases; bases outside gene matches: 5. This CDR3 comprises 14 residues. The full variable domain, its missing parts supplied by reference TRBV9 and TRBJ2-3, is DSGVTQTPKHLITATGQRVTLRCSPRSGDLSVYWYQQSLDQGLQFLIQYYNGEERAKGNILERFSAQQFPDLHSELNLSSLELGDSALYFCASSPSGSTDTQYFGPGTRLTVL.

This clone was observed a handful of times. This sequence joins TRBV19 and TRBJ1-2, with D maybe TRBD1 (5 bases). Trimming stripped 6 bases from V and 3 bases from J, with 11 bases between. This CDR3 has 13 residues. Germline CDR1 and CDR2: LNHDA and SQIVND (reference sequence). CDR3 sequence: CASRVTVDYGYTF. CDR3 bases: TGTGCCAGTAGGGTGACAGTGGACTATGGCTACACCTTC. The whole variable domain, filled in from reference TRBV19 and TRBJ1-2, reads DGGITQSPKYLFRKEGQNVTLSCEQNLNHDAMYWYRQDPGQGLRLIYYSQIVNDFQKGDIAEGYSVSREKKESFPLTVTSAQKNPTAFYLCASRVTVDYGYTFGSGTRLTVV.

The count of this clone is one. V and J are TRBV6-2 or TRBV6-3 and TRBJ1-5; 9 nucleotides agree with TRBD1. The CDR3 extends over 16 amino acids. From germline, CDR1 is MNHEY and CDR2 SVGEGT. J lost 3 bases, V lost 5 bases, and 8 bases had no gene match. The chain's CDR3 is CASSKDRGLPNQPQHF. The CDR3 DNA reads TGTGCCAGCAGTAAGGACAGGGGTCTACCCAATCAGCCCCAGCATTTT.

In the case of this clone: Compared with germline, one end of the junction differs, possibly owing to a read error. The gene calls are TRBV3-1 (or the pseudogene TRBV3-2) and TRBJ2-4, with D perhaps TRBD1 (5 bases). The CDR3 has 13 residues. Per germline, CDR1 LGHDT and CDR2 YNNKEL (reference sequence). The CDR3 region is CASSQVSPGPLNF. The CDR3 DNA follows: TGTGCCAGCAGCCAAGTATCCCCAGGGCCACTAAACTTC.

The rearrangement links TRBV7-9 to TRBJ2-2; TRBD2 might be the D (6 bases). The CDR3 spans 17 residues. Trimming pared 4 bases from V and 6 bases from J, leaving 21 bases between. The germline V gene has CDR1 SEHNR and CDR2 FQNEAQ (reference sequence). CDR3 in amino acids: CASSSPKEGLWAGELFF. The DNA of the CDR3 is TGTGCCAGCAGCTCCCCTAAGGAGGGCCTCTGGGCCGGGGAGCTGTTTTTT.

The V gene is TRBV9, the J gene TRBJ2-1; D may be TRBD2 (6 bases). Trimming took 3 bases from V and 5 from J, leaving 12 bases between them. The CDR3 consists of 14 residues. Germline V gene sequence: CDR1 SGDLS, CDR2 YYNGEE. The CDR3 is CASSARTKHNEQFF. The DNA of the CDR3 is TGTGCCAGCAGCGCGCGGACTAAACACAATGAGCAGTTCTTC.

The CDR3: CSGWTGRDTDTQYF. The CDR3 DNA is TGCAGCGGGTGGACAGGGAGAGACACAGATACGCAGTATTTT. The V call is TRBV29-1, the J call TRBJ2-3; 8 bases are shared with TRBD1. Losses at the gene ends were 7 bases for V and 2 bases for J; bases not matched to a gene: 8. This CDR3 spans 14 amino acids. Germline V lookup: CDR1 SQVTM, CDR2 ANQGSEA.

The chain recombines TRBV4-3 with TRBJ2-6; 10 positions agree with TRBD2. The germline CDR1 and CDR2 sequences are LGHNA and YSLEER. J was trimmed by 0 bases and V by 4 bases; bases with no gene match: 9. The CDR3 extends over 19 amino acids. DNA of the CDR3: TGCGCCAGCAGCCTTAAGGCGGGACTAGCGAGCTCTGGGGCCAACGTCCTGACTTTC. Encoded protein: CASSLKAGLASSGANVLTF.

The chain carries TRBV7-2 and TRBJ2-5; 8 bases are shared with TRBD1. CDR1 is SGHTA and CDR2 is FQGNSA in the germline V gene. The CDR3 contains 14 residues. Losses at the gene ends were 3 bases for V and 5 bases for J; bases not matched to a gene: 5. The CDR3 sequence: CASSLDRVSETQYF. CDR3 sequence (DNA): TGTGCCAGCAGCTTGGACAGGGTGTCGGAGACCCAGTACTTC. Combining the CDR3 with reference TRBV7-2 and TRBJ2-5 gives the whole variable domain GAGVSQSPSNKVTEKGKDVELRCDPISGHTALYWYRQSLGQGLEFLIYFQGNSAPDKSGLPSDRFSAERTGGSVSTLTIQRTQQEDSAVYLCASSLDRVSETQYFGPGTRLLVL.

V and J are TRBV6-2 or TRBV6-3 and TRBJ2-1; possibly TRBD1 for D (6 bases). V was pared by 5 bases and J by 4 bases, with 12 bases between. Germline values: CDR1 MNHEY, CDR2 SVGEGT. The CDR3 spans 14 residues. Here the CDR3 reads CASSRDMGYNEQFF. Written as DNA, the CDR3 is TGTGCCAGCAGTAGGGACATGGGGTACAATGAGCAGTTCTTC.

This chain connects TRBV9 to TRBJ2-1, with 7 bases lining up with TRBD2. Trimming cost V 0 bases and J 5 bases; bases outside gene matches: 8. This CDR3 is built from 16 residues. Germline V lookup: CDR1 SGDLS, CDR2 YYNGEE. Written as DNA, the CDR3 is TGTGCCAGCAGCGTAGGGCACGGGAGGCGAGACAATGAGCAGTTCTTC. Amino acids: CASSVGHGRRDNEQFF.

J is TRBJ1-3 and V is TRBV28; D is unresolved. The CDR3 consists of 14 residues. Germline CDR1 reads MDHEN; CDR2 reads SYDVKM. Trimming left V 6 bases short and J 0 bases short, with 9 bases between. The DNA for the CDR3 is TGTGCCAGCAGCTTCCGGGGCTCTGGAAACACCATATATTTT. Translating it yields CASSFRGSGNTIYF.

This sequence joins TRBV28 and TRBJ2-1; TRBD1 might be the D (6 bases). V was pared by 6 bases and J by 11 bases, with 23 bases between. Germline V gene sequence: CDR1 MDHEN, CDR2 SYDVKM. CDR3 length: 15 residues. This CDR3 reads CASRSRDTTDCQQFF. The CDR3 DNA follows: TGTGCCAGCAGATCCCGGGACACCACGGACTGTCAGCAGTTCTTC.

This sequence joins TRBV3-1 (or the pseudogene TRBV3-2) and TRBJ1-2; tentatively, D is TRBD1 (5 bases). CDR3 size: 15 residues. Deletions cut 1 base from V and 5 bases from J, with 14 bases between. The germline CDR1 and CDR2 sequences are LGHDT and YNNKEL (reference sequence). The CDR3 is CASSQVRGSGYGYTF. The CDR3 nucleotides read TGTGCCAGCAGCCAAGTAAGGGGATCTGGATATGGCTACACCTTC.

The rearrangement uses TRBV19 and TRBJ1-5; no clear D gene. Germline V gives CDR1 LNHDA, CDR2 SQIVND (reference sequence). The CDR3 contains 14 residues. V dropped 3 bases and J dropped 9 bases, with 15 bases sitting between them. The CDR3 loop is CASSIGRLLGPQHF. The CDR3 bases are TGTGCCAGTAGTATTGGGAGACTCCTCGGGCCCCAGCATTTT.

The rearrangement links TRBV6-6 to TRBJ1-2; 7 bases are shared with TRBD1. The CDR3 consists of 15 residues. V was clipped by 4 bases and J by 0 bases; unmatched bases: 5. Germline V CDR1 and CDR2: MNHNY, SVGAGI (reference sequence). The CDR3 DNA follows: TGTGCCAGCAGTTCTTACAGGGGAGCTAACTATGGCTACACCTTC. This codes for CASSSYRGANYGYTF.

The genes are TRBV6-2 or TRBV6-3 and TRBJ2-7, with TRBD2 matching over 7 bases. The V gene's germline CDR1 is MNHEY and CDR2 SVGEGT. The CDR3 has 14 amino acids. Germline trimming cut 6 bases from V and 1 base from J; bases unmatched to any gene: 6. The CDR3 protein is CASRPSGRSYEQYF. The CDR3 DNA reads TGTGCCAGCAGACCTAGCGGACGGTCCTACGAGCAGTACTTC.

As to this clone: The germline gene is not matched at one end of the junction; a read error may be the cause. The chain carries TRBV27 and TRBJ1-4, with a possible D match to TRBD1 (6 bases). The germline CDR1 and CDR2 sequences are MNHEY and SMNVEV (reference sequence). The CDR3 extends over 14 amino acids. The CDR3 nucleotides are TGTGCCAGCAACCCTAGACAGGAGAATGAAAAACTGCTTTTT. Translated, it gives CASNPRQENEKLLF.

The rearrangement joins TRBV28 to TRBJ2-3, with 10 bases aligning to TRBD1. V shed 5 bases and J 5 bases; nucleotides not matched to a gene: 10. Germline CDR1 is MDHEN and CDR2 is SYDVKM. This CDR3 comprises 16 residues. CDR3 region: CASSAPGQGTGDTQYF. For the CDR3, the DNA is TGTGCCAGCAGTGCACCGGGACAGGGGACAGGAGATACGCAGTATTTT. Variable domain in full (rest from reference TRBV28 and TRBJ2-3): DVKVTQSSRYLVKRTGEKVFLECVQDMDHENMFWYRQDPGLGLRLIYFSYDVKMKEKGDIPEGYSVSREKKERFSLILESASTNQTSMYLCASSAPGQGTGDTQYFGPGTRLTVL.

The gene calls are TRBV5-1 and TRBJ2-7; D may be TRBD1 (6 bases). Looked up from germline, CDR1 is SGHRS and CDR2 is YFSETQ. Trimming cost V 4 bases and J 3 bases, with 20 bases left between them. This CDR3 comprises 16 residues. CDR3 bases: TGCGCCAGCAGCCTTAGCCCGGACAGTAGAGGCTACGAGCAGTACTTC. Amino acid sequence: CASSLSPDSRGYEQYF. The variable domain in full, with the rest retrieved from reference TRBV5-1 and TRBJ2-7, is KAGVTQTPRYLIKTRGQQVTLSCSPISGHRSVSWYQQTPGQGLQFLFEYFSETQRNKGNFPGRFSGRQFSNSRSEMNVSTLELGDSALYLCASSLSPDSRGYEQYFGPGTRLTVT.

The chain combines TRBV7-9 with TRBJ1-1; possibly TRBD1 for D (5 bases). With 8 bases removed from V and 2 bases from J, the gap between germline ends came to 18 bases. The CDR3 consists of 15 residues. Germline-derived CDR1 and CDR2 are SEHNR and FQNEAQ (reference sequence). The CDR3 DNA reads TGTGCCAGCGTCGGGAGTCCCGGGGCAAACACTGAAGCTTTCTTT. The encoded protein is CASVGSPGANTEAFF.